The 6 T cell receptor beta chains listed next were all sequenced from one sample in a study of T cell repertoires in cytomegalovirus infection. A single record per CDR3 protein comes from TCRdb applying MiXCR to the reads. The sample shows a few hundred thousand distinct CDR3 sequences, 15% to 20% of them seen only once. Material for sequencing was PBMCs. All receptors derive from a human donor in good health (CMV status not recorded). Some clones in this sample may be carry-over from other donors' samples.

This clonotype was picked up many times. The J gene is TRBJ1-6, the V gene TRBV19; D is uncertain. The CDR3 spans 17 residues. The germline V gene encodes CDR1 LNHDA and CDR2 SQIVND (reference sequence). V was cut by 3 bases and J by 0 bases, with 12 bases left in between. The DNA of the CDR3 is TGTGCCAGTAGTATCGACGACCGGAGCTCCTATAATTCACCCCTCCACTTT. This codes for CASSIDDRSSYNSPLHF.

This clonotype appeared many times. The V and J genes are TRBV7-2 and TRBJ2-7; 7 bases fit TRBD1. In germline, CDR1 is SGHTA, CDR2 FQGNSA. There are 15 residues in the CDR3. V shed 5 bases, J shed 7 bases, and the junction held 14 bases outside the gene matches. In nucleotides, the CDR3 is TGTGCCAGCAGCATTGGGACAGCGGTCCAGGGGGAGCAGTACTTC. It translates to CASSIGTAVQGEQYF.

The chain is built from TRBV28 and TRBJ2-3; D is uncertain. This CDR3 contains 14 residues. The V gene's germline CDR1 is MDHEN and CDR2 SYDVKM. With 3 bases removed from V and 1 base from J, the gap between germline ends came to 8 bases. CDR3 nucleotide sequence: TGTGCCAGCAGTTTCCCCGGTGGCACAGATACGCAGTATTTT. It encodes CASSFPGGTDTQYF.

This chain links TRBV5-5 with TRBJ2-4; the match to TRBD1 covers 8 bases. Germline CDR1 SGHKS, CDR2 YYEKEE (reference sequence). The ends lost 4 bases at V and 6 bases at J; junction bases unmatched: 3. This CDR3 is 13 amino acids long. CDR3 sequence (DNA): TGTGCCAGCAGCACCGACAGGGGAAACATTCAGTACTTC. Residues: CASSTDRGNIQYF.

The chain uses TRBV6-6 and TRBJ2-6; D is uncertain. CDR3 size: 16 residues. From germline, CDR1 is MNHNY and CDR2 SVGAGI (reference sequence). The V gene lost 6 bases and the J gene lost 1 base, with 13 bases spanning the gap. The DNA for the CDR3 is TGTGCCAGCAGCCTAAGTCAGAGTTCTGGGGCCAACGTCCTGACTTTC. Translation: CASSLSQSSGANVLTF.

This clonotype was observed many times. CDR3 loop: CASTLGGVRDEQYF. The DNA for the CDR3 is TGTGCCAGCACCCTAGGGGGTGTTCGCGACGAGCAGTACTTC. The chain is built from TRBV28 and TRBJ2-7, with D possibly being TRBD1 (6 bases). The germline V gene has CDR1 MDHEN and CDR2 SYDVKM. Trimming took 7 bases from V and 5 from J, leaving 18 bases between them. The CDR3 has 14 amino acids. The whole variable domain, remainder taken from reference TRBV28 and TRBJ2-7, is DVKVTQSSRYLVKRTGEKVFLECVQDMDHENMFWYRQDPGLGLRLIYFSYDVKMKEKGDIPEGYSVSREKKERFSLILESASTNQTSMYLCASTLGGVRDEQYFGPGTRLTVT.